A selection of T cell receptor beta chains follows, all from one sample in a study of cytomegalovirus exposure and HLA in healthy donors. Here immunoSEQ multiplex PCR was the method, and the copy in TCRdb shows in-frame clones only, minus some. Of about 160,000 clones in the sample, 70% were seen once. Sequencing was carried out using PBMCs. All receptors derive from a man aged 18 to 29 in good health and CMV-seropositive. Both conserved end residues are part of each CDR3. Each record gives: CDR3 protein, CDR3 DNA, clone size, D gene, J gene, V gene. The D gene is left open where the match is weak. A clone size is listed for some rows: how often the clone was seen (once, few, many), or a class if it is expanded.

cdr3_aa: CASSLSPWGDRAFEQFF; cdr3_nt: TGTGCCAGCAGTTTATCTCCATGGGGGGACAGGGCTTTTGAGCAGTTCTTC; clone_size: NA; d_call: TRBD1; j_call: TRBJ2-1; v_call: TRBV7-9
cdr3_aa: CASSIHNYNEQFF; cdr3_nt: TGTGCCAGCAGTATCCACAACTACAATGAGCAGTTCTTC; clone_size: NA; d_call: NA; j_call: TRBJ2-1; v_call: TRBV27
cdr3_aa: CASSYSAGGPSEKLFF; cdr3_nt: TGTGCCAGCAGTTACTCCGCAGGGGGCCCAAGTGAAAAACTGTTTTTT; clone_size: once; d_call: TRBD1; j_call: TRBJ1-4; v_call: TRBV6-5
cdr3_aa: CASSSNGVGLAGGHVYNEQFF; cdr3_nt: TGTGCCAGCAGCTCCAATGGGGTGGGACTAGCGGGGGGCCATGTCTACAATGAGCAGTTCTTC; clone_size: NA; d_call: TRBD2; j_call: TRBJ2-1; v_call: TRBV7-3
cdr3_aa: CSVSGGMNTEAFF; cdr3_nt: TGCAGCGTTAGCGGCGGCATGAACACTGAAGCTTTCTTT; clone_size: NA; d_call: NA; j_call: TRBJ1-1; v_call: TRBV29-1
cdr3_aa: CAWTSGRVTSSTDTQYF; cdr3_nt: TGTGCCTGGACTAGCGGGAGAGTAACTTCTAGCACAGATACGCAGTATTTT; clone_size: NA; d_call: TRBD2; j_call: TRBJ2-3; v_call: TRBV30
cdr3_aa: CASSLQRLAGGQNEQFF; cdr3_nt: TGCGCCAGCAGCCTCCAGAGACTAGCGGGAGGCCAAAATGAGCAGTTCTTC; clone_size: NA; d_call: TRBD2; j_call: TRBJ2-1; v_call: TRBV4-1
cdr3_aa: CASSFGGSNQPQHF; cdr3_nt: TGTGCCAGCAGTTTCGGGGGATCCAATCAGCCCCAGCATTTT; clone_size: few; d_call: NA; j_call: TRBJ1-5; v_call: TRBV27
cdr3_aa: CASSPLSGGSTGELFF; cdr3_nt: TGTGCCAGCAGCCCCCTATCGGGGGGATCCACCGGGGAGCTGTTTTTT; clone_size: NA; d_call: TRBD2; j_call: TRBJ2-2; v_call: TRBV7-3
cdr3_aa: CASSLAQGFSGNTIYF; cdr3_nt: TGTGCCAGCAGCTTAGCGCAGGGTTTCTCTGGAAACACCATATATTTT; clone_size: NA; d_call: NA; j_call: TRBJ1-3; v_call: TRBV7-9
cdr3_aa: CASSVDRVGNTEAFF; cdr3_nt: TGTGCCAGCAGCGTCGACAGGGTAGGGAACACTGAAGCTTTCTTT; clone_size: NA; d_call: TRBD1; j_call: TRBJ1-1; v_call: TRBV7-2
cdr3_aa: CSVAEVIETQYF; cdr3_nt: TGCAGCGTTGCGGAGGTAATAGAGACCCAGTACTTC; clone_size: NA; d_call: NA; j_call: TRBJ2-5; v_call: TRBV29-1
cdr3_aa: CASSLRRLAGLGETQYF; cdr3_nt: TGTGCCAGCAGCTTAAGACGACTAGCGGGTCTGGGGGAGACCCAGTACTTC; clone_size: NA; d_call: TRBD2; j_call: TRBJ2-5; v_call: TRBV5-6
cdr3_aa: CASSTGGGSYNEQFF; cdr3_nt: TGTGCCAGCAGTACTGGTGGCGGATCCTACAATGAGCAGTTCTTC; clone_size: NA; d_call: NA; j_call: TRBJ2-1; v_call: TRBV6-4
cdr3_aa: CASSGNAGKEQFF; cdr3_nt: TGTGCCAGCAGTGGCAATGCGGGGAAAGAGCAGTTCTTC; clone_size: few; d_call: NA; j_call: TRBJ2-1; v_call: TRBV25-1
cdr3_aa: CASTPGLMNTEAFF; cdr3_nt: TGTGCCAGCACCCCGGGACTCATGAACACTGAAGCTTTCTTT; clone_size: NA; d_call: NA; j_call: TRBJ1-1; v_call: TRBV7-9
cdr3_aa: CASKRSSNTEAFF; cdr3_nt: TGTGCCAGCAAAAGGAGCTCGAACACTGAAGCTTTCTTT; clone_size: few; d_call: NA; j_call: TRBJ1-1; v_call: TRBV7-6
cdr3_aa: CASSTDSNNEQFF; cdr3_nt: TGTGCCAGCAGTACGGACAGTAACAATGAGCAGTTCTTC; clone_size: few; d_call: NA; j_call: TRBJ2-1; v_call: TRBV2
cdr3_aa: CASSLLADSNYGYTF; cdr3_nt: TGCGCCAGCAGCCTTCTTGCGGACAGTAACTATGGCTACACCTTC; clone_size: NA; d_call: NA; j_call: TRBJ1-2; v_call: TRBV4-1
cdr3_aa: CASSFRDRGRGGDTQYF; cdr3_nt: TGTGCCAGCAGTTTCCGGGACAGGGGGCGAGGGGGTGATACGCAGTATTTT; clone_size: NA; d_call: TRBD1; j_call: TRBJ2-3; v_call: TRBV28
cdr3_aa: CASSYSRGSAGYTF; cdr3_nt: TGTGCCAGCAGTTACTCGAGGGGGTCCGCTGGCTACACCTTC; clone_size: NA; d_call: NA; j_call: TRBJ1-2; v_call: TRBV6-5
cdr3_aa: CASREFGEAFF; cdr3_nt: TGTGCCAGCAGGGAGTTCGGCGAAGCTTTCTTT; clone_size: NA; d_call: NA; j_call: TRBJ1-1; v_call: TRBV5-8
cdr3_aa: CASSGTSQETQYF; cdr3_nt: TGTGCCAGCAGCGGGACTTCACAAGAGACCCAGTACTTC; clone_size: NA; d_call: NA; j_call: TRBJ2-5; v_call: TRBV2
cdr3_aa: CASSVDRGGRGYTF; cdr3_nt: TGTGCCAGCAGCGTAGACAGGGGGGGCCGAGGCTACACCTTC; clone_size: NA; d_call: TRBD1; j_call: TRBJ1-2; v_call: TRBV9
cdr3_aa: CASSLSGSADTQYF; cdr3_nt: TGTGCCAGCAGCCTTAGCGGGAGTGCGGATACGCAGTATTTT; clone_size: NA; d_call: TRBD2; j_call: TRBJ2-3; v_call: TRBV6-4
cdr3_aa: CAISGTGDQPQHF; cdr3_nt: TGTGCCATCTCCGGGACAGGGGATCAGCCCCAGCATTTT; clone_size: NA; d_call: TRBD1; j_call: TRBJ1-5; v_call: TRBV28
cdr3_aa: CASGTSGGNNEQFF; cdr3_nt: TGCGCCAGCGGGACGTCAGGGGGTAACAATGAGCAGTTCTTC; clone_size: NA; d_call: TRBD1; j_call: TRBJ2-1; v_call: TRBV10-1
cdr3_aa: CASSFTGLPTDTQYF; cdr3_nt: TGTGCCAGCAGCTTTACGGGACTCCCCACAGATACGCAGTATTTT; clone_size: NA; d_call: NA; j_call: TRBJ2-3; v_call: TRBV27
cdr3_aa: CASSLLGAEAFF; cdr3_nt: TGTGCCAGCAGCTTATTAGGGGCTGAAGCTTTCTTT; clone_size: NA; d_call: NA; j_call: TRBJ1-1; v_call: TRBV5-8
cdr3_aa: CASSPRGLAGEQETQYF; cdr3_nt: TGTGCCAGCAGCCCCCGTGGGCTAGCGGGGGAACAAGAGACCCAGTACTTC; clone_size: NA; d_call: TRBD2; j_call: TRBJ2-5; v_call: TRBV4-2
cdr3_aa: CAIRAQTGRAYNEQFF; cdr3_nt: TGTGCCATCAGAGCCCAGACAGGGCGGGCCTACAATGAGCAGTTCTTC; clone_size: NA; d_call: TRBD1; j_call: TRBJ2-1; v_call: TRBV10-3
cdr3_aa: CASSGMGQYNEQFF; cdr3_nt: TGTGCCAGCAGTGGGATGGGACAATACAATGAGCAGTTCTTC; clone_size: NA; d_call: NA; j_call: TRBJ2-1; v_call: TRBV2
cdr3_aa: CASSVAPLDSSGNTIYF; cdr3_nt: TGTGCCAGCAGCGTAGCCCCCCTCGACAGCTCTGGAAACACCATATATTTT; clone_size: NA; d_call: NA; j_call: TRBJ1-3; v_call: TRBV9
cdr3_aa: CASSLQGRYGYTF; cdr3_nt: TGTGCCAGCAGCTTGCAGGGGCGTTATGGCTACACCTTC; clone_size: NA; d_call: NA; j_call: TRBJ1-2; v_call: TRBV5-6
cdr3_aa: CASSLAENEDQPQHF; cdr3_nt: TGTGCCAGCAGTTTAGCGGAAAACGAGGATCAGCCCCAGCATTTT; clone_size: NA; d_call: NA; j_call: TRBJ1-5; v_call: TRBV28
cdr3_aa: CASSLQNQETQYF; cdr3_nt: TGTGCCAGCAGCTTACAAAATCAAGAGACCCAGTACTTC; clone_size: NA; d_call: NA; j_call: TRBJ2-5; v_call: TRBV5-4
cdr3_aa: CASTMGSEAFF; cdr3_nt: TGCGCCAGCACCATGGGGAGTGAAGCTTTCTTT; clone_size: NA; d_call: NA; j_call: TRBJ1-1; v_call: TRBV5-1
cdr3_aa: CAWSTGGASTNEKLFF; cdr3_nt: TGTGCCTGGAGTACAGGGGGTGCCTCAACTAATGAAAAACTGTTTTTT; clone_size: NA; d_call: TRBD1; j_call: TRBJ1-4; v_call: TRBV30
cdr3_aa: CASSQSGSDIQYF; cdr3_nt: TGTGCCAGCAGCCAGAGCGGGAGTGACATTCAGTACTTC; clone_size: NA; d_call: TRBD2; j_call: TRBJ2-4; v_call: TRBV11-1
cdr3_aa: CATSRDGRGNQPQHF; cdr3_nt: TGTGCCACCAGCAGAGATGGGAGGGGCAATCAGCCCCAGCATTTT; clone_size: once; d_call: NA; j_call: TRBJ1-5; v_call: TRBV15
cdr3_aa: CASSPLPGLAGSSNEQFF; cdr3_nt: TGCGCCAGCAGCCCTTTACCGGGACTAGCGGGAAGCAGCAATGAGCAGTTCTTC; clone_size: few; d_call: TRBD2; j_call: TRBJ2-1; v_call: TRBV5-1